The 12 T cell receptor beta chains below all came from one sample that was sequenced in a study of blood T cell repertoires in COVID-19. Sequencing was performed with immunoSEQ multiplex PCR; in TCRdb, only in-frame clones are kept and a portion is missing. There are 15,000 to 20,000 clones in the sample; more than 65% occur only once, and over 15% lies in the top ten. The specimen was peripheral blood. These receptors originate from a man in his 70s with COVID-19, enrolled during active disease.

This clone was observed a single time. The rearrangement links TRBV7-3 to TRBJ2-7; D is undetermined. V lost 1 base to trimming and J lost 4 bases, with 14 bases between them. The V gene's germline CDR1 is SGHTA and CDR2 FQGTGA. This CDR3 region has 15 residues. The CDR3 bases are TGTGCCAGCAGCTTAATGGCAGCCGGAGTGTACGAGCAGTACTTC. This sequence encodes CASSLMAAGVYEQYF.

This rearrangement joins TRBV19 to TRBJ2-7, with TRBD2 identical over 7 bases. The J segment lost 2 bases and the V segment lost 2 bases, leaving 3 bases of the junction unmatched. Germline lookup yields CDR1 LNHDA and CDR2 SQIVND (reference sequence). This CDR3 is 14 amino acids long. In nucleotides, the CDR3 is TGTGCCAGTAGTATAAGCGGGACGACCTACGAGCAGTACTTC. Translation: CASSISGTTYEQYF.

This rearrangement joins TRBV25-1 to TRBJ1-2, with 7 bases lining up with TRBD1. V trimming: 8 bases; J trimming: 2 bases; junction bases outside the gene matches: 5. This CDR3 has 13 amino acids. The germline V gene encodes CDR1 MGHDK and CDR2 SYGVNS. The CDR3 reads CASGDRENYGYTF. As DNA, the CDR3 is TGTGCCAGCGGAGACAGGGAGAACTATGGCTACACCTTC.

This chain joins TRBV5-1 and TRBJ2-1; D perhaps matches TRBD2 (6 bases). This CDR3 contains 15 residues. Trimming cost V 6 bases and J 2 bases, with 15 bases left between them. Germline assignment: CDR1 SGHRS and CDR2 YFSETQ. CDR3 sequence reads: CASNGRAGTYNEQFF. The CDR3 DNA is TGCGCCAGCAATGGGAGAGCGGGTACCTACAATGAGCAGTTCTTC.

Written as DNA, the CDR3 is TGTGCCAGCAGCTTAGATTTGCAGGTCTATGGCTACACCTTC. It encodes CASSLDLQVYGYTF. The chain couples TRBV11-2 to TRBJ1-2; D is uncertain. Germline loops: CDR1 SGHAT, CDR2 FQNNGV. The V gene lost 0 bases and the J gene lost 4 bases, with 9 bases spanning the gap. The length of the CDR3 is 14 residues. Full variable domain (rest looked up from reference TRBV11-2 and TRBJ1-2): EAGVAQSPRYKIIEKRQSVAFWCNPISGHATLYWYQQILGQGPKLLIQFQNNGVVDDSQLPKDRFSAERLKGVDSTLKIQPAKLEDSAVYLCASSLDLQVYGYTFGSGTRLTVV.

The V and J genes are TRBV3-1 (or the pseudogene TRBV3-2) and TRBJ2-7, with a possible D match to TRBD2 (5 bases). The CDR3 loop spans 11 amino acids. Germline values: CDR1 LGHDT, CDR2 YNNKEL (reference sequence). V dropped 4 bases and J dropped 7 bases, with 8 bases sitting between them. The CDR3 DNA sequence: TGTGCCAGCAGCCTAGGAGGAGAGCAGTACTTC. Translated, it gives CASSLGGEQYF.

The J gene is TRBJ1-2, the V gene TRBV11-2, with D hard to call. The V gene's germline CDR1 is SGHAT and CDR2 FQNNGV. The CDR3 is 15 amino acids. The V end was cut by 2 bases, the J end by 0 bases, with 10 bases between. The CDR3 DNA sequence: TGTGCCAGCAGCTTATTTTTCTCGGCTAACTATGGCTACACCTTC. The encoded protein is CASSLFFSANYGYTF.

This clone has only one observation. The rearrangement joins TRBV6-5 to TRBJ2-3; 11 bases agree with TRBD2. The germline V gene has CDR1 MNHEY and CDR2 SVGAGI. The CDR3 loop spans 15 amino acids. The V gene end was trimmed by 10 bases and the J gene end by 6 bases; junction bases not matched to a gene: 12. The CDR3 coding sequence is TGTGCCATCAGCTCTAGCGGGAGGCCCTGGGATACGCAGTATTTT. Translation: CAISSSGRPWDTQYF.

The V gene is TRBV18, the J gene TRBJ2-1; no clear D. V lost 3 bases and J lost 5, with 11 bases in between. Germline assignment: CDR1 KGHSH and CDR2 LQKENI. This CDR3 is built from 14 residues. CDR3 amino acids: CASSPSDFDNEQFF. CDR3 coding DNA: TGTGCCAGCTCACCGTCCGACTTTGACAATGAGCAGTTCTTC. The full variable domain, rest sourced from reference TRBV18 and TRBJ2-1, is NAGVMQNPRHLVRRRGQEARLRCSPMKGHSHVYWYRQLPEEGLKFMVYLQKENIIDESGMPKERFSAEFPKEGPSILRIQQVVRGDSAAYFCASSPSDFDNEQFFGPGTRLTVL.

The chain links TRBV3-1 (or the pseudogene TRBV3-2) to TRBJ2-5; 10 bases map to TRBD2. CDR3 size: 18 residues. Trimming cost V 0 bases and J 5 bases; bases outside gene matches: 12. Germline V gene data show CDR1 as LGHDT and CDR2 as YNNKEL (reference sequence). The CDR3 region is CASSQEIGLAEEGETQYF. In nucleotides, the CDR3 is TGTGCCAGCAGCCAAGAAATAGGACTAGCGGAGGAGGGGGAGACCCAGTACTTC.

This clone was seen more than once but under ten times. This rearrangement joins TRBV7-2 to TRBJ2-1, with D perhaps matching TRBD1 (6 bases). Germline CDR1 and CDR2: SGHTA and FQGNSA. V lost 5 bases and J 1 base, leaving 12 bases between the germline ends. The CDR3 runs to 15 residues. The CDR3 region is CASSPLRGSYNEQFF. DNA for the CDR3: TGTGCCAGCAGCCCCCTGAGGGGGTCCTACAATGAGCAGTTCTTC.

Notes on this clone: The same CDR3 arises from other DNA sequences in this sample as well. The V call is TRBV7-2, the J call TRBJ1-3, with D possibly matching TRBD1 (5 bases). Deletions cut 2 bases from V and 2 bases from J, with 10 bases between. The CDR3 sequence is 15 residues long. Germline assignment: CDR1 SGHTA and CDR2 FQGNSA. CDR3 region: CASSLRGGAGNTIYF. The CDR3 region has the DNA TGTGCCAGCAGCTTAAGGGGAGGGGCTGGAAACACCATATATTTT.